Each of the 13 T cell receptor beta chains below was sequenced from the same sample in a study of a mutant IDH1 vaccine in newly diagnosed glioma. The protocol was immunoSEQ multiplex PCR, while the TCRdb copy is restricted to in-frame clones and leaves out a portion. The table records 68,000 or so clones, more than 70% of them present only once. These receptors have no identified antigens. Time point meaning: week 35, safety follow-up. The study gave 300 ug of mutant IDH1 20-mer peptide per vaccine dose, with topical imiquimod. Source: PBMCs, taken from a glioma patient whose treatment included an IDH1 peptide vaccine. The receptors originated from a man aged 18-30 years with glioma.

This chain uses TRBV10-3 with TRBJ2-1; 7 bases agree with TRBD2. This CDR3 is built from 17 residues. The V and J ends lost 2 bases and 4 bases, in that order; junction bases with no gene match: 11. CDR1 and CDR2 from the germline V gene are ENHRY and SYGVKD. CDR3 bases: TGTGCCATCAGTGAGCCCACCGTGCGGGGGTATTACAATGAGCAGTTCTTC. Translating it yields CAISEPTVRGYYNEQFF.

This clone was detected once. The chain couples TRBV7-6 to TRBJ1-1; D ambiguous. The germline CDR1 and CDR2 sequences are SGHVS and FNYEAQ. Trimming took off 4 bases at V and 4 bases at J, with 10 bases between the two ends. The CDR3 has 13 amino acids. Written as DNA, the CDR3 is TGTGCCAGCAGCTACCCTAAAACCACTGAAGCTTTCTTT. It codes for CASSYPKTTEAFF.

The rearrangement uses TRBV4-3 and TRBJ1-4, with 7 bases identical to TRBD1. The CDR3 has 14 amino acids. After removal of 4 bases from V and 5 bases from J, the junction contained 4 bases not matched to a gene. Germline loops: CDR1 LGHNA, CDR2 YSLEER. The CDR3 reads CASSRDSTNEKLFF. CDR3 coding DNA: TGCGCCAGCAGCCGGGACAGCACAAATGAAAAACTGTTTTTT.

V is TRBV29-1 and J is TRBJ1-2, with D unclear. The CDR3 loop spans 14 amino acids. Trimming took 0 bases from V and 0 from J, leaving 8 bases between them. CDR1 and CDR2 (germline): SQVTM, ANQGSEA. CDR3 protein: CSVEDRASNYGYTF. As DNA, the CDR3 is TGCAGCGTTGAAGATAGGGCCTCTAACTATGGCTACACCTTC.

This clone appeared a single time. The CDR3 DNA follows: TGCGCCAGCAGCCAAGATGGGGCCGGAACAGCCTACGAGCAGTACTTC. This encodes CASSQDGAGTAYEQYF. The chain employs TRBV4-3 and TRBJ2-7; D is possibly TRBD1 (5 bases). V was pared by 0 bases and J by 2 bases, with 14 bases between. Germline CDR1 LGHNA, CDR2 YSLEER. This CDR3 is built from 16 residues.

The V gene is TRBV18, the J gene TRBJ1-1; TRBD1 aligns across 7 bases. This CDR3 is built from 18 residues. J gave up 0 bases and V 3 bases, and 13 bases lay outside the gene matches. CDR1 and CDR2 from the germline V gene are KGHSH and LQKENI. CDR3 nucleotide sequence: TGTGCCAGCTCACCTACCCCGAGGGGGCGTAGGATGAACACTGAAGCTTTCTTT. Its translation: CASSPTPRGRRMNTEAFF.

J is TRBJ2-7 and V is TRBV27; 9 bases match TRBD1. V dropped 5 bases and J dropped 3; count of bases not matched to a gene: 5. Germline CDR1 MNHEY, CDR2 SMNVEV (reference sequence). The CDR3 has 14 residues. The CDR3 here is CASSPDRGFYEQYF. Here the CDR3 DNA reads TGTGCCAGCAGTCCGGACAGGGGTTTCTACGAGCAGTACTTC.

This chain uses TRBV7-8 with TRBJ2-3; TRBD2 agrees at 8 bases. This CDR3 has 16 amino acids. Looked up from germline, CDR1 is SGHVS and CDR2 is FQNEAQ. The V segment lost 1 base and the J segment 0 bases; nucleotides outside the gene matches: 3. The CDR3 DNA reads as TGTGCCAGCAGCTTAGGGACTAGCCTAAGCACAGATACGCAGTATTTT. It translates to CASSLGTSLSTDTQYF.

This chain connects TRBV19 to TRBJ2-5, with TRBD2 identical over 13 bases. CDR1 and CDR2 from the germline V gene are LNHDA and SQIVND (reference sequence). The CDR3 sequence is 16 residues long. Trimming took 3 bases from V and 1 from J; bases not matched to a gene: 2. The CDR3 DNA sequence: TGTGCCAGTAGTATTGGGACTAGCGGGGCCCAAGAGACCCAGTACTTC. Translated: CASSIGTSGAQETQYF. The full variable domain, in which reference TRBV19 and TRBJ2-5 provide the parts outside the CDR3, is DGGITQSPKYLFRKEGQNVTLSCEQNLNHDAMYWYRQDPGQGLRLIYYSQIVNDFQKGDIAEGYSVSREKKESFPLTVTSAQKNPTAFYLCASSIGTSGAQETQYFGPGTRLLVL.

This clone has only one observation. This sequence joins TRBV7-3 and TRBJ2-5; D unclear. Germline V gene sequence: CDR1 SGHTA, CDR2 FQGTGA. The ends were cut back, 1 base at V and 0 bases at J, with 6 bases in the middle. CDR3 length: 14 amino acids. Here the CDR3 reads CASSLNVYQETQYF. In DNA, the CDR3 is TGTGCCAGCAGCTTAAATGTGTACCAAGAGACCCAGTACTTC.

The rearrangement joins TRBV10-3 to TRBJ2-1, with unresolved D. The CDR3 is 12 amino acids. Germline CDR1 reads ENHRY; CDR2 reads SYGVKD. The ends were cut back, 0 bases at V and 9 bases at J, with 6 bases in the middle. CDR3 sequence (DNA): TGTGCCATCAGTGAGTCGGGTAGTGAGCAGTTCTTC. Its protein product is CAISESGSEQFF.

The rearrangement links TRBV27 to TRBJ1-2; D unclear. The length of the CDR3 is 13 residues. V lost 6 bases to trimming and J lost 4 bases, with 12 bases between them. The germline gives CDR1 MNHEY, CDR2 SMNVEV (reference sequence). This CDR3 reads CASSPGRPYGYTF. The DNA of the CDR3 is TGTGCCAGCAGCCCCGGACGGCCCTATGGCTACACCTTC.

The rearrangement links TRBV10-3 to TRBJ1-4; TRBD1 is a possible D gene (5 bases). The length of the CDR3 is 18 residues. Between the trimmed V and J ends, which lost 3 bases and 4 bases, there was a span of 21 bases. In germline, CDR1 is ENHRY, CDR2 SYGVKD. CDR3 loop: CAISDAKGDPGYNEKLFF. The CDR3 DNA follows: TGTGCCATCAGTGACGCGAAAGGGGACCCGGGTTATAATGAAAAACTGTTTTTT.